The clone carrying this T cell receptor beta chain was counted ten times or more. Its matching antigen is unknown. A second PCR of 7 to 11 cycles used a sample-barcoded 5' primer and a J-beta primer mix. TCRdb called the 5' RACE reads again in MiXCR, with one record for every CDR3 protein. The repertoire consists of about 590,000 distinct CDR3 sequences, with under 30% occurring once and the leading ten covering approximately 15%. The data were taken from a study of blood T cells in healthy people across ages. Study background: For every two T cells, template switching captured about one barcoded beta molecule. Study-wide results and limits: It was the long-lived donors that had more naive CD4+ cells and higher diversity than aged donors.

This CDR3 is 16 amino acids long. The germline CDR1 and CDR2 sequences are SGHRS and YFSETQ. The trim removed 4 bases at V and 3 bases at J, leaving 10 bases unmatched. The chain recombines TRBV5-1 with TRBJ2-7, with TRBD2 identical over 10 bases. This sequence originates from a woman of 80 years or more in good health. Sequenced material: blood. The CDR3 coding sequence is TGCGCCAGCAGCCCGGGGCTGAGCGGGGGGGGCTACGAGCAGTACTTC. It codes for CASSPGLSGGGYEQYF.